Listed below are T cell receptor beta chains from one sample, sequenced in a study of CD8 T cells in ankylosing spondylitis. TCRdb re-called the 5' RACE reads with MiXCR, one entry per CDR3 protein. The table has 35,000 or so distinct CDR3 sequences, approximately 15% seen once. What was sequenced was blood. The receptors stem from a male donor with ankylosing spondylitis or in good health (not recorded which). Both conserved end residues are part of each CDR3. D genes are given only for firm matches. Part of the rows lack a size; the others show once, few, many or a class for expanded clones.

d_call cdr3_length clone_size j_call v_call cdr3_aa cdr3_nt
TRBD2 15 . TRBJ2-1 TRBV5-6 CASRPGLASYNEQFF TGTGCCAGCCGCCCGGGACTAGCATCCTACAATGAGCAGTTCTTC
. 14 few TRBJ2-2 TRBV2 CASSEAVPTGELFF TGTGCCAGCAGTGAAGCGGTCCCCACCGGGGAGCTGTTTTTT
. 13 few TRBJ2-2 TRBV12-3/TRBV12-4 CASSLISTGELFF TGTGCCAGCAGTTTAATATCCACCGGGGAGCTGTTTTTT
. 13 . TRBJ2-1 TRBV7-7 CASSLDRVSEQFF TGTGCCAGCAGCTTGGATCGGGTTAGTGAGCAGTTCTTC
TRBD2 14 few TRBJ2-1 TRBV20-1 CSARGLARYNEQFF TGCAGTGCTAGGGGACTAGCGAGATACAATGAGCAGTTCTTC
. 15 . TRBJ2-7 TRBV7-2 CASSLFTGRSYEQYF TGTGCCAGCAGCTTATTCACAGGTCGCTCCTACGAGCAGTACTTC
TRBD2 11 once TRBJ2-4 TRBV12-3/TRBV12-4 CASSWGGNQYF TGTGCCAGCAGTTGGGGGGGTAATCAGTACTTC
. 18 few TRBJ2-6 TRBV20-1 CSASSSSGPSSGANVLTF TGCAGTGCTTCCTCCTCCTCGGGTCCTTCGTCTGGGGCCAACGTCCTGACTTTC
TRBD1 15 . TRBJ1-5 TRBV6-5 CASRPGTGVNQPQHF TGTGCCAGCAGACCCGGGACAGGGGTCAATCAGCCCCAGCATTTT
. 14 . TRBJ2-1 TRBV7-9 CASSPAPSYNEQFF TGTGCCAGCAGTCCCGCGCCCTCCTACAATGAGCAGTTCTTC
. 13 few TRBJ1-1 TRBV6-4 CASRIAENTEAFF TGTGCCAGCAGGATAGCAGAGAACACTGAAGCTTTCTTT
. 13 . TRBJ2-2 TRBV2 CAGGGRAAGELFF TGTGCCGGCGGTGGTAGGGCGGCCGGGGAGCTGTTTTTT
TRBD2 16 . TRBJ2-2 TRBV28 CASTYFSASGTGELFF TGTGCCAGCACATACTTCTCCGCTAGCGGCACCGGGGAGCTGTTTTTT
TRBD2 15 few TRBJ2-2 TRBV7-2 CASSFLAGNTGELFF TGTGCCAGCAGCTTCTTAGCGGGAAACACCGGGGAGCTGTTTTTT
. 15 few TRBJ2-7 TRBV3-1 CASSQGAGPSYEQYF TGTGCCAGCAGCCAAGGGGCAGGGCCGTCCTACGAGCAGTACTTC
. 13 . TRBJ2-3 TRBV6-2/TRBV6-3 CASSYSRYGTQYF TGTGCCAGCAGTTACTCGAGGTATGGTACGCAGTATTTT
. 13 few TRBJ2-7 TRBV7-2 CASSLVQSYEQYF TGTGCCAGCAGCTTAGTGCAGTCCTACGAGCAGTACTTC
. 14 many TRBJ2-3 TRBV7-2 CASSLDQGTDTQYF TGTGCCAGCAGCTTAGACCAGGGCACAGATACGCAGTATTTT
TRBD1 16 few TRBJ2-2 TRBV2 CASSPSGQGWAGELFF TGTGCCAGCAGCCCCTCGGGACAGGGGTGGGCCGGGGAGCTGTTTTTT
. 14 few TRBJ2-3 TRBV11-3 CASSYGRSGDTQYF TGTGCCAGCAGCTACGGACGCAGTGGGGATACGCAGTATTTT
. 11 few TRBJ2-4 TRBV20-1 CSADGENIQYF TGCAGTGCGGACGGGGAAAACATTCAGTACTTC
TRBD2 14 . TRBJ2-7 TRBV4-1 CASSQASGSYEQYF TGCGCCAGCAGCCAAGCTAGCGGGAGCTACGAGCAGTACTTC
. 16 . TRBJ1-3 TRBV10-3 CAISEPGVGQTDTIYF TGTGCCATCAGTGAGCCAGGGGTTGGACAGACCGACACCATATATTTT
. 13 few TRBJ1-3 TRBV27 CASSLNGGNTIYF TGTGCCAGCAGTCTCAATGGTGGAAACACCATATATTTT
. 12 . TRBJ2-1 TRBV29-1 CSVDPSVGEQFF TGCAGCGTTGACCCCAGTGTTGGTGAGCAGTTCTTC
. 16 . TRBJ2-1 TRBV20-1 CSAREEQGLSYNEQFF TGCAGTGCTAGAGAGGAGCAGGGTTTGTCCTACAATGAGCAGTTCTTC
. 12 few TRBJ2-7 TRBV20-1 CSARDTGYEQYF TGCAGTGCTAGAGATACGGGTTACGAGCAGTACTTC